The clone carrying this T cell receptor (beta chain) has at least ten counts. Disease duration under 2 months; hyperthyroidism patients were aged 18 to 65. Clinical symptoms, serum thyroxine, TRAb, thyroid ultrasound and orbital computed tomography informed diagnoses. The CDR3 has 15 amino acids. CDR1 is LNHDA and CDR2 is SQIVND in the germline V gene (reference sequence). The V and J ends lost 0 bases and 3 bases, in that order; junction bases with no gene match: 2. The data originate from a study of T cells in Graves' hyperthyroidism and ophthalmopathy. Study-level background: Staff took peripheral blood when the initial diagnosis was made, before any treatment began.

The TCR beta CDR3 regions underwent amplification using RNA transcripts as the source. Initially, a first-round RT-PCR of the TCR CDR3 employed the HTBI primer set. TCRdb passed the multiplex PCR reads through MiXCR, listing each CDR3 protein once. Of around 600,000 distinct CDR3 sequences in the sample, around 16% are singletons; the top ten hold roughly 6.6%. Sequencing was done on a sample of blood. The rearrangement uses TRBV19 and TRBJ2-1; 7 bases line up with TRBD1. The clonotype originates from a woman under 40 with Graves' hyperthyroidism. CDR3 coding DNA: TGTGCCAGTAGTATAGATTACAGGGGCTACAATGAGCAGTTCTTC. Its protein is CASSIDYRGYNEQFF. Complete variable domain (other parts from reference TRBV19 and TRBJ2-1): DGGITQSPKYLFRKEGQNVTLSCEQNLNHDAMYWYRQDPGQGLRLIYYSQIVNDFQKGDIAEGYSVSREKKESFPLTVTSAQKNPTAFYLCASSIDYRGYNEQFFGPGTRLTVL.